Below, 13 T cell receptor beta chains from the same sample are listed, as sequenced in a study of patients and donors after allogeneic stem cell transplantation. TCRdb redid the calling of the RT-PCR reads with MiXCR, one entry per CDR3 protein. Of 900,000 to 1,000,000 distinct CDR3 sequences in the sample, about 20% were seen once. The sequenced sample consisted of blood, either unsorted or a sorted T cell fraction (not recorded which). Receptor source: a human donor who was either an allogeneic HSCT recipient or a stem cell or donor lymphocyte infusion donor (not recorded which). It is not recorded whose cells these are; they may come from a transplant donor.

The CDR3 DNA is TGTGCCAGCAGCTCAGCGGGAGAGAACGAGCAGTTCTTC. It translates to CASSSAGENEQFF. J is TRBJ2-1 and V is TRBV7-3, with TRBD2 matching 8 bases. CDR3 length equals 13 residues. Looked up from germline, CDR1 is SGHTA and CDR2 is FQGTGA. V lost 4 bases, J lost 10 bases, and 6 bases stayed unmatched.

The chain uses TRBV21-1 and TRBJ2-7. TRBV21-1 counts as a pseudogene. There are 13 residues in the CDR3. In DNA, the CDR3 is TGTGCCAGCAGCAAACGACGACCCTACGAGCAGTACTTC. Amino acids: CASSKRRPYEQYF.

This clonotype was observed a single time. The J gene is TRBJ2-3, the V gene TRBV12-3 or TRBV12-4, with D hard to call. Deletions cut 3 bases from V and 0 bases from J, with 10 bases between. The CDR3 runs 15 residues. This CDR3 is CASSFEFRSTDTQYF. Written as DNA, the CDR3 is TGTGCCAGCAGTTTCGAGTTCCGAAGCACAGATACGCAGTATTTT.

The sample holds a few counts of this clonotype. The chain combines TRBV9 with TRBJ2-1; 10 bases are shared with TRBD2. CDR3 length: 16 amino acids. V lost 5 bases to trimming and J lost 1 base; unmatched junction nucleotides: 6. Germline CDR1 is SGDLS and CDR2 is YYNGEE. DNA of the CDR3: TGTGCCAGCAGTGGGCTAGCGGGAGCGTCCTACAATGAGCAGTTCTTC. Translated: CASSGLAGASYNEQFF.

The table lists this clonotype with a few counts. The chain carries TRBV20-1 and TRBJ2-7; D is perhaps TRBD2 (5 bases). With 0 bases removed from V and 3 bases from J, the gap between germline ends came to 15 bases. The CDR3 is 15 amino acids. Germline-derived CDR1 and CDR2 are DFQATT and SNEGSKA (reference sequence). The CDR3 DNA sequence: TGCAGTGCTAGAGATTTCCGCGGGCTGAACTACGAGCAGTACTTC. It encodes CSARDFRGLNYEQYF.

V and J are TRBV28 and TRBJ2-5; D might be TRBD2 (5 bases). Germline-derived CDR1 and CDR2 are MDHEN and SYDVKM. V was shortened by 5 bases and J by 4 bases, with 17 bases between the two germline ends. This CDR3 has 15 residues. DNA of the CDR3: TGTGCCAGCAGTCTCCCTAGTGACTATCCAGAGACCCAGTACTTC. Translation: CASSLPSDYPETQYF.

This clonotype was observed a handful of times. The rearrangement links TRBV11-1 to TRBJ1-1; perhaps TRBD1 as D (5 bases). Germline-derived CDR1 and CDR2 are SGHAT and FQDESV (reference sequence). The CDR3 contains 13 residues. With 5 bases removed from V and 6 bases from J, the gap between germline ends came to 13 bases. For the CDR3, the DNA is TGTGCCAGCAGCCGGACCGCGGGGGCTGAAGCTTTCTTT. It specifies CASSRTAGAEAFF.

This clonotype was detected only a few times. The chain links TRBV4-1 to TRBJ2-7, with 7 nucleotides matching TRBD1. Germline-derived CDR1 and CDR2 are MGHRA and YSYEKL. J was trimmed by 5 bases and V by 1 base; bases with no gene match: 5. The CDR3 covers 14 residues. CDR3 residues: CASSQGDRLNEQYF. CDR3 DNA: TGCGCCAGCAGCCAAGGGGACAGACTCAACGAGCAGTACTTC.

J is TRBJ2-2 and V is TRBV7-8, with D possibly matching TRBD1 (5 bases). This CDR3 region has 16 residues. V was shortened by 5 bases and J by 3 bases, with 16 bases between the two germline ends. CDR1 SGHVS and CDR2 FQNEAQ come from the germline V gene. The CDR3 here is CASSRTTGFDTGELFF. The CDR3 DNA sequence: TGTGCCAGCAGCCGGACAACAGGTTTTGACACCGGGGAGCTGTTTTTT.

This clonotype was seen a few times. This chain connects TRBV2 to TRBJ2-3; maybe TRBD2 (7 bases). The CDR3 extends over 15 amino acids. V dropped 6 bases and J dropped 3 bases, with 16 bases sitting between them. Germline CDR1 SNHLY, CDR2 FYNNEI. CDR3 coding DNA: TGTGCCAGCAGGCTCAGGGCGGGGGCGACAGATACGCAGTATTTT. It is translated as CASRLRAGATDTQYF.

In this sample, this clonotype turned up a few times. J is TRBJ2-7 and V is TRBV18; 10 nucleotides agree with TRBD1. Trimming took 1 base from V and 2 from J; bases not matched to a gene: 5. The CDR3 length is 16 residues. CDR1 is KGHSH and CDR2 is LQKENI in the germline V gene. The CDR3 sequence is CASSPRRDRGAYEQYF. Here the CDR3 DNA reads TGTGCCAGCTCACCACGACGGGACAGGGGAGCCTACGAGCAGTACTTC.

This chain connects TRBV7-4 to TRBJ2-6; 8 positions match TRBD1. Germline V gene data show CDR1 as SGHVT and CDR2 as SQSDAQ. Losses at the gene ends were 6 bases for V and 0 bases for J; bases not matched to a gene: 10. This CDR3 contains 18 residues. CDR3 DNA sequence: TGTGCCAGCAGTGCTCCTGGACAGGGCCTCTCTGGGGCCAACGTCCTGACTTTC. As protein: CASSAPGQGLSGANVLTF.

This clonotype showed up just a few times. J is TRBJ1-2 and V is TRBV5-1; 12 bases fit TRBD1. The junction had 7 bases not matched to a gene; V was cut back by 4 bases and J by 6 bases. Germline V gene data show CDR1 as SGHRS and CDR2 as YFSETQ. The CDR3 has 15 residues. CDR3 DNA: TGCGCCAGCAGCGCCTCGGGACAGGGGGCGAATGGCTACACCTTC. Its translation: CASSASGQGANGYTF.